Presented here are 26 T cell receptor beta chains from one specimen sequenced in a study of T-cell memory formation after mild COVID-19. TCRdb redid the calling of the 5' RACE reads with MiXCR, one entry per CDR3 protein. This sample has about 450,000 distinct CDR3 sequences, with about 25% found just once. The sample was PBMCs or a T cell subset sorted from them (not recorded which). The receptor set was obtained from an adult woman who had mild COVID-19 (a few samples of this study predate the infection). Cell type and time point are not known.

This clonotype was observed a handful of times. This chain uses TRBV7-6 with TRBJ2-5; 8 bases are a match to TRBD2. CDR1 SGHVS and CDR2 FNYEAQ come from the germline V gene. This CDR3 comprises 15 residues. Trimming removed 2 bases from V and 5 bases from J; junction bases left unmatched: 7. In DNA, the CDR3 is TGTGCCAGCAGCTTAACGGGGGGGCACCTGGAGACCCAGTACTTC. Protein: CASSLTGGHLETQYF.

Many counts were recorded for this clonotype. CDR3 in amino acids: CASSLRGMNTEAFF. The CDR3 DNA sequence: TGTGCCAGCAGTTTACGGGGCATGAACACTGAAGCTTTCTTT. The V and J genes are TRBV12-3 or TRBV12-4 and TRBJ1-1, with D perhaps matching TRBD1 (5 bases). Trimming took off 2 bases at V and 0 bases at J, with 7 bases between the two ends. This CDR3 has 14 amino acids.

This clonotype was seen only a few times. The genes are TRBV30 and TRBJ1-2; a weak D match, TRBD1 (6 bases). CDR3 length equals 11 residues. The V gene lost 4 bases and the J gene lost 9 bases, with 12 bases spanning the gap. The germline V gene has CDR1 GTSNPN and CDR2 SVGIG (reference sequence). This CDR3 is CAWNGGGSYTF. As DNA, the CDR3 is TGTGCCTGGAACGGAGGGGGAAGCTACACCTTC.

The sample holds a few counts of this clonotype. The chain links TRBV2 to TRBJ2-5, with D perhaps TRBD1 (5 bases). The CDR3 is made up of 12 amino acids. V was clipped by 9 bases and J by 2 bases, with 10 bases between them. The germline gives CDR1 SNHLY, CDR2 FYNNEI. The CDR3 DNA follows: TGTGCCAGTTGGACACATCAAGAGACCCAGTACTTC. This translates into CASWTHQETQYF.

This clonotype appeared a few times. The chain combines TRBV6-2 or TRBV6-3 with TRBJ2-5, with 8 bases matching TRBD2. Germline values: CDR1 MNHEY, CDR2 SVGEGT. The CDR3 consists of 16 residues. V was clipped by 2 bases and J by 4 bases; unmatched bases: 9. This CDR3 reads CASSYPSVAGRETQYF. In DNA form, the CDR3 reads TGTGCCAGCAGTTACCCGTCAGTAGCGGGACGAGAGACCCAGTACTTC.

About this clonotype itself: A junction boundary mismatches the germline segment, possibly from a read error. The chain carries TRBV13 and TRBJ1-3; the D is unclear. This CDR3 spans 15 amino acids. Germline-derived CDR1 and CDR2 are PRHDT and FYEKMQ (reference sequence). In nucleotides, the CDR3 is TGTGCCAGCAGCCCGGGCCCCGTCTCTGGAAACACCATATGTTTT. Amino acids: CASSPGPVSGNTICF.

This clonotype has only a few counts. This chain links TRBV18 with TRBJ1-1; D ambiguous. The length of the CDR3 is 14 residues. V shed 3 bases and J shed 5 bases, with 13 bases lying between them. Looked up from germline, CDR1 is KGHSH and CDR2 is LQKENI. This CDR3 is CASSPTLSGTEAFF. In DNA form, the CDR3 reads TGTGCCAGCTCACCTACACTCTCGGGTACTGAAGCTTTCTTT.

This clonotype was detected a few times. The chain couples TRBV4-1 to TRBJ2-3; TRBD2 matches 10 bases. In germline, CDR1 is MGHRA, CDR2 YSYEKL. This CDR3 is 16 amino acids long. V gave up 2 bases and J gave up 3 bases; unmatched junction bases: 5. The chain's CDR3 is CASSQPSGGGTDTQYF. Here the CDR3 DNA reads TGCGCCAGCAGCCAACCTAGCGGGGGTGGAACAGATACGCAGTATTTT.

This clonotype was observed once. The chain recombines TRBV18 with TRBJ2-7; D unclear. The germline CDR1 and CDR2 sequences are KGHSH and LQKENI. The CDR3 loop spans 14 amino acids. The V gene lost 3 bases and the J gene lost 2 bases, with 11 bases spanning the gap. The CDR3 DNA reads TGTGCCAGCTCACCGACCGAGTCCGCCTACGAGCAGTACTTC. Translating it yields CASSPTESAYEQYF.

The chain employs TRBV12-3 or TRBV12-4 and TRBJ1-1, with TRBD1 as a possible D gene (6 bases). CDR3 size: 10 residues. In DNA, the CDR3 is TGTTCGACAGGGAACACTGAAGCTTTCTTT. Residues: CSTGNTEAFF.

The J gene is TRBJ2-2, the V gene TRBV7-2; the D is unclear. Trimming removed 3 bases from V and 0 bases from J, with 8 bases in between. This CDR3 spans 15 amino acids. Germline values: CDR1 SGHTA, CDR2 FQGNSA. CDR3 in DNA: TGTGCCAGCAGCTTTCTCCCAACGAACACCGGGGAGCTGTTTTTT. Translated: CASSFLPTNTGELFF.

This clonotype has a count of ten or more. V usage is TRBV7-8 and J usage is TRBJ2-3; 12 nucleotides align to TRBD2. This CDR3 is built from 16 residues. Germline CDR1 is SGHVS and CDR2 is FQNEAQ. Trimming took 5 bases from V and 4 from J; bases not matched to a gene: 7. The CDR3 DNA follows: TGTGCCAGCAGCAAACGGACTAGCGGGATACCAGATACGCAGTATTTT. Translation: CASSKRTSGIPDTQYF.

This clonotype was detected only a few times. The rearrangement links TRBV29-1 to TRBJ2-5; either TRBD1 or TRBD2 may fit D (5 bases each). The length of the CDR3 is 11 residues. Trimming took off 0 bases at V and 14 bases at J, with 13 bases between the two ends. The germline V gene has CDR1 SQVTM and CDR2 ANQGSEA. CDR3 DNA sequence: TGCAGCGTTGAAGATCGTGGGACCCTCTACTTC. Translating gives CSVEDRGTLYF.

The chain links TRBV18 to TRBJ1-4; no reliable D call. The germline V gene encodes CDR1 KGHSH and CDR2 LQKENI. V lost 0 bases, J lost 5 bases, and 13 bases lay in between. This CDR3 spans 16 amino acids. The CDR3 bases are TGTGCCAGCTCACCACCCGGCGGGCAGACGAATGAAAAACTGTTTTTT. It codes for CASSPPGGQTNEKLFF.

With regard to this clonotype: An end of the junction does not agree with germline; a read error may underlie this. Here the CDR3 reads CAISPSGAGEAFF. CDR3 sequence (DNA): TGCGCCATCAGCCCGTCGGGGGCCGGTGAAGCTTTCTTT. The V gene is TRBV4-3, the J gene TRBJ1-1, with a weak D call TRBD1 (6 bases). From germline, CDR1 is LGHNA and CDR2 YSLEER. This CDR3 has 13 residues.

DNA of the CDR3: TGTGCCACCTTGGCGGGAGGAACCTCCTACGAGCAGTACTTC. Its translation: CATLAGGTSYEQYF. This sequence joins TRBV6-6 and TRBJ2-7; TRBD2 agrees at 8 bases. The V gene end was trimmed by 10 bases and the J gene end by 0 bases; junction bases not matched to a gene: 8. The CDR3 loop spans 14 amino acids. The germline V gene has CDR1 MNHNY and CDR2 SVGAGI (reference sequence).

This chain links TRBV6-1 with TRBJ2-5, with a tentative D call TRBD2 (6 bases). The CDR3 contains 12 residues. Trimming took 8 bases from V and 2 from J, leaving 9 bases between them. The germline gives CDR1 MNHNS, CDR2 SASEGT. CDR3 nucleotides: TGTGCCAGCCGGGGGTATCAAGAGACCCAGTACTTC. Residues: CASRGYQETQYF.

The chain combines TRBV19 with TRBJ2-1; 7 positions agree with TRBD1. Germline loops: CDR1 LNHDA, CDR2 SQIVND (reference sequence). The CDR3 loop spans 17 amino acids. The V gene end was trimmed by 3 bases and the J gene end by 2 bases; junction bases not matched to a gene: 10. The CDR3, as DNA: TGTGCCAGTAGTATTCGTCCCGACAGGGTTACCTACAATGAGCAGTTCTTC. This gives the protein CASSIRPDRVTYNEQFF. Complete variable domain (other parts from reference TRBV19 and TRBJ2-1): DGGITQSPKYLFRKEGQNVTLSCEQNLNHDAMYWYRQDPGQGLRLIYYSQIVNDFQKGDIAEGYSVSREKKESFPLTVTSAQKNPTAFYLCASSIRPDRVTYNEQFFGPGTRLTVL.

The sample holds a few counts of this clonotype. The rearrangement joins TRBV10-3 to TRBJ1-1; TRBD1 is a possible D gene (5 bases). CDR3 length: 14 amino acids. Per germline, CDR1 ENHRY and CDR2 SYGVKD. V lost 2 bases and J 1 base, leaving 8 bases between the germline ends. DNA for the CDR3: TGTGCCATCAGTGAGGTAGGGGAGAACACTGAAGCTTTCTTT. Residues: CAISEVGENTEAFF.

The V and J genes are TRBV27 and TRBJ2-3; a weak D match, TRBD2 (5 bases). The V gene's germline CDR1 is MNHEY and CDR2 SMNVEV (reference sequence). This CDR3 contains 14 residues. V gave up 1 base and J gave up 2 bases, with 7 bases separating them. The CDR3 loop reads CASSLLAHTDTQYF. The CDR3 DNA follows: TGTGCCAGCAGTTTATTAGCGCACACAGATACGCAGTATTTT.

This clonotype was recorded a few times. The rearrangement joins TRBV20-1 to TRBJ1-3, with D unresolved. V lost 0 bases and J 4 bases, leaving 7 bases between the germline ends. The CDR3 loop spans 13 amino acids. Germline CDR1 DFQATT, CDR2 SNEGSKA (reference sequence). This CDR3 reads CSARDLGGNTIYF. The CDR3 DNA is TGCAGTGCTAGAGATCTCGGGGGAAACACCATATATTTT.

In this sample, this clonotype turned up a few times. The chain links TRBV4-3 to TRBJ2-2; 8 bases map to TRBD1. Germline assignment: CDR1 LGHNA and CDR2 YSLEER. Trimming removed 4 bases from V and 3 bases from J; junction bases left unmatched: 1. The CDR3 has 14 residues. CDR3 in amino acids: CASSPGQDTGELFF. For the CDR3, the DNA is TGCGCCAGCAGCCCGGGACAGGACACCGGGGAGCTGTTTTTT.

The chain couples TRBV6-2 or TRBV6-3 to TRBJ1-2, with a possible D match to TRBD1 (6 bases). CDR3 length: 14 amino acids. V was clipped by 6 bases and J by 4 bases, with 15 bases between them. The germline V gene has CDR1 MNHEY and CDR2 SVGEGT. The chain's CDR3 is CASRRGQTSYGYTF. The DNA of the CDR3 is TGTGCCAGCAGACGCGGACAGACTTCCTATGGCTACACCTTC.

The chain carries TRBV9 and TRBJ2-1; TRBD2 might be the D (6 bases). The CDR3 consists of 14 residues. CDR1 is SGDLS, CDR2 YYNGEE, per germline. Between the trimmed V and J ends, which lost 3 bases and 9 bases, there was a span of 16 bases. This CDR3 is CASSAVRGFIEQFF. CDR3 bases: TGTGCCAGCAGCGCAGTACGGGGGTTCATTGAGCAGTTCTTC.

The CDR3 region is CASSFASGTGETQYF. The CDR3 coding sequence is TGTGCCAGCAGCTTTGCCAGCGGCACCGGGGAGACGCAGTATTTT. The chain combines TRBV7-2 with TRBJ2-3; D is perhaps TRBD2 (5 bases). The CDR3 has 15 residues. Germline CDR1 and CDR2: SGHTA and FQGNSA. V lost 3 bases and J 9 bases, leaving 19 bases between the germline ends.

This clonotype was seen ten or more times. This chain joins TRBV7-8 and TRBJ1-1, with 9 bases fitting TRBD1. Germline CDR1 SGHVS, CDR2 FQNEAQ. The CDR3 contains 16 residues. The ends lost 4 bases at V and 5 bases at J; junction bases unmatched: 11. The CDR3: CASSYRDRELSTEAFF. The CDR3 bases are TGTGCCAGCAGCTACCGGGACAGGGAGCTGAGTACTGAAGCTTTCTTT.